The entry below describes one T cell receptor beta chain. The antigen is not known. Sequenced by immunoSEQ multiplex PCR; TCRdb stores in-frame clones only, minus some. The sample includes over a thousand clones, roughly 85% of them seen just once. The data derive from a study of T cell repertoires in ileal Crohn's disease. About the research overall: At surgery, 35% of patients smoked, with median disease duration 7.9 years.

Notes on the study in general: Active smokers at surgery had more clonal expansions than non-smokers. Every patient over 26.8% clonality showed endoscopic recurrence. Compared with CD4 T cells, sorted CD8 cells carried more expanded clones.

Time point of the sample: neoterminal ileum biopsy at postoperative endoscopy, about 6 months after surgery. The sequence was collected from an adult with Crohn's disease. The sequenced sample was ileal tissue.

CDR3 region: CASRHNTEAFF. The CDR3 DNA follows: TGTGCCAGCAGACACAACACTGAAGCTTTCTTT. V usage is TRBV6-5 and J usage is TRBJ1-1; D call uncertain. Germline assignment: CDR1 MNHEY and CDR2 SVGAGI. CDR3 length: 11 amino acids. V lost 6 bases and J lost 2, with 4 bases in between.